Sequencing of this T cell receptor beta chain was carried out in a study of stem cell transplantation in POMP-related autoinflammatory disease. About the study: Before transplant, CD4+ T cells skewed naive and CD8+ proportions were low.

This table comes from immunoSEQ multiplex PCR, and its TCRdb copy is limited to in-frame clones, with some not included. The sample consists of some 29,000 clones, 70% to 90% of them appearing once. The CDR3 is 11 amino acids. CDR1 and CDR2 from the germline V gene are DFQATT and SNEGSKA (reference sequence). V gave up 0 bases and J gave up 5 bases, with 4 bases separating them. The rearrangement links TRBV20-1 to TRBJ2-5; no definite D call. The sequence derives from a human donor with POMP-related autoinflammation and immune dysregulation (PRAID). Sequenced material: CD4+ T cells from PBMCs, taken before stem cell transplantation. CDR3 sequence (DNA): TGCAGTGCTAGAGATTTGGAGACCCAGTACTTC. This codes for CSARDLETQYF.